These 12 T cell receptor beta chains originate from one sample sequenced in a study of T cell repertoires in cytomegalovirus infection. From the reads, TCRdb called clonotypes with MiXCR, one entry per CDR3 protein. The repertoire holds 250,000 to 300,000 distinct CDR3 sequences, with under 30% as singletons. The sample taken for sequencing was PBMCs. Receptors originate from a human donor in good health (CMV status not recorded). Some clones in this sample may be carry-over from other donors' samples.

The chain employs TRBV14 and TRBJ1-6, with D maybe TRBD1 (6 bases). Trimming took off 1 base at V and 2 bases at J, with 12 bases between the two ends. Germline CDR1 is SGHDN and CDR2 is FVKESK. The CDR3 contains 17 residues. CDR3 sequence (DNA): TGTGCCAGCAGCCAAGTGGGGGGCAGCGCCTATAATTCACCCCTCCACTTT. Translation: CASSQVGGSAYNSPLHF.

At least ten counts were recorded for this clonotype. The V call is TRBV28, the J call TRBJ2-4; 9 bases line up with TRBD1. The germline V gene encodes CDR1 MDHEN and CDR2 SYDVKM. The CDR3 spans 17 residues. V trimming: 3 bases; J trimming: 0 bases; junction bases outside the gene matches: 6. The CDR3: CASSFFGTGIAKNIQYF. As DNA, the CDR3 is TGTGCCAGCAGTTTCTTTGGGACAGGGATAGCCAAAAACATTCAGTACTTC.

This chain joins TRBV2 and TRBJ2-7; possibly TRBD1 or TRBD2 for D (5 bases each). The germline V and J ends were trimmed by 6 bases and 12 bases, with 21 bases remaining between them. Germline-derived CDR1 and CDR2 are SNHLY and FYNNEI. The CDR3 spans 13 residues. As DNA, the CDR3 is TGTGCCAGCAGAGACCCGGGACGCCCCGCACCGTACTTC. Protein sequence: CASRDPGRPAPYF.

The table lists this clonotype with a few counts. The gene calls are TRBV18 and TRBJ2-1; no reliable D call. The CDR3 runs to 14 residues. The V gene lost 0 bases and the J gene lost 7 bases, with 10 bases spanning the gap. The germline gives CDR1 KGHSH, CDR2 LQKENI. The CDR3: CASSPPLVKNEQFF. The CDR3 DNA is TGTGCCAGCTCACCACCGTTGGTGAAGAATGAGCAGTTCTTC.

This clonotype was seen more than once but under ten times. The chain links TRBV4-1 to TRBJ2-2; maybe TRBD2 (6 bases). Trimming removed 2 bases from V and 4 bases from J, with 17 bases in between. The CDR3 has 17 residues. CDR1 and CDR2 (germline): MGHRA, YSYEKL. CDR3: CASSQQGGTGSTGELFF. In nucleotides, the CDR3 is TGCGCCAGCAGCCAACAAGGAGGGACTGGTAGCACCGGGGAGCTGTTTTTT.

The V gene is TRBV2, the J gene TRBJ1-3; D remains unclear. The length of the CDR3 is 14 residues. Germline values: CDR1 SNHLY, CDR2 FYNNEI. Trimming shortened V by 4 bases and J by 4 bases, and 11 bases separated the two germline ends. CDR3 loop: CASSVPSKGNTIYF. CDR3 DNA: TGTGCCAGCAGTGTACCATCCAAAGGAAACACCATATATTTT.

In this sample, this clonotype turned up a few times. V is TRBV7-6 and J is TRBJ1-2, with unresolved D. Germline loops: CDR1 SGHVS, CDR2 FNYEAQ. This CDR3 comprises 13 residues. Trimming removed 5 bases at V and 4 bases at J, with 11 bases between. CDR3 coding DNA: TGTGCCAGCAGCCAAACTATTAGCTATGGCTACACCTTC. Amino acids: CASSQTISYGYTF.

The V and J genes are TRBV6-1 and TRBJ1-5; D is ambiguous. CDR3 length: 14 residues. Trimming stripped 5 bases from V and 0 bases from J, with 8 bases between. In germline, CDR1 is MNHNS, CDR2 SASEGT. The CDR3 DNA sequence: TGTGCCAGCAGTTGGGAACATAGCAATCAGCCCCAGCATTTT. Amino acid sequence: CASSWEHSNQPQHF.

The V call is TRBV7-9, the J call TRBJ1-1; weak D call: TRBD1 (5 bases). Germline CDR1 SEHNR, CDR2 FQNEAQ (reference sequence). The V end was cut by 1 base, the J end by 7 bases, with 13 bases between. There are 14 residues in the CDR3. DNA of the CDR3: TGTGCCAGCAGCTTAGAGGTGGGAGACAGTGAAGCTTTCTTT. Its translation is CASSLEVGDSEAFF.

The sample holds many counts of this clonotype. The rearrangement links TRBV11-2 to TRBJ2-3, with TRBD1 matching 11 bases. The germline gives CDR1 SGHAT, CDR2 FQNNGV. The CDR3 is made up of 18 amino acids. Trimming removed 5 bases from V and 8 bases from J; junction bases left unmatched: 18. The CDR3 loop reads CASSPRSGQGAFHSTQYF. The CDR3 bases are TGTGCCAGCAGCCCGAGGAGCGGACAGGGGGCTTTTCATTCTACGCAGTATTTT.

The chain recombines TRBV15 with TRBJ1-5, with no clear D. The CDR3 totals 13 residues. Germline CDR1 reads LNHNV; CDR2 reads YYDKDF (reference sequence). V was pared by 1 base and J by 4 bases, with 5 bases between. The CDR3 protein is CATSRGRNQPQHF. The CDR3 bases are TGTGCCACCAGCAGAGGACGAAATCAGCCCCAGCATTTT.

This clonotype was seen a few times. The chain links TRBV28 to TRBJ1-5; 8 bases are a match to TRBD1. V shed 2 bases and J 7 bases; nucleotides not matched to a gene: 7. This CDR3 is 15 amino acids long. In germline, CDR1 is MDHEN, CDR2 SYDVKM. In DNA, the CDR3 is TGTGCCAGCAGTTTAGCCAGGGGGCTGGAACAGCCCCAGCATTTT. Its protein is CASSLARGLEQPQHF.